This T cell receptor (beta chain) was identified during a study of T cells in Graves' hyperthyroidism and ophthalmopathy. In its sample, this clonotype was seen many times. Its matching antigen is unknown. Template material for amplifying TCR beta CDR3 regions consisted of RNA transcripts. When the TCR CDR3 underwent first-round RT-PCR, the HTBI primer set was used. Each CDR3 protein gets one entry after TCRdb re-called the multiplex PCR reads with MiXCR. The table shows roughly 420,000 distinct CDR3 sequences, with 15% to 19% occurring only once. Whole-study findings and limits: The blood repertoire included most of the expanded thyroid clonotypes above 0.001.

Over 18 months, lack of ophthalmopathy progression marked Graves' hyperthyroidism as stable. Orbital computed tomography, thyroid ultrasound, serum thyroxine and TRAb, and clinical symptoms together informed the diagnoses. Source material: blood. The TCR was taken from a young woman with Graves' hyperthyroidism.

The CDR3 here is CASRGIDEQFF. CDR3 DNA: TGTGCCAGCAGGGGGATCGATGAGCAGTTCTTC. The chain employs TRBV28 and TRBJ2-1; D is undetermined. The CDR3 loop spans 11 amino acids. Trimming took 6 bases from V and 8 from J, leaving 8 bases between them. CDR1 is MDHEN, CDR2 SYDVKM, per germline.